The following is a TCR beta chain sequence with its context. The method was immunoSEQ multiplex PCR; TCRdb's version includes in-frame clones alone and lacks a portion of them. This table has about 110,000 clones, roughly four fifths appearing once. This sample stems from a study of control samples from healthy donors and cancer patients. Sequenced input: blood. The receptor was isolated from a man younger than 35 in good health.

The CDR3 spells CASSQDPRATNEKLFF. CDR3 coding DNA: TGCGCCAGCAGCCAAGATCCGAGGGCAACTAATGAAAAACTGTTTTTT. The chain is built from TRBV4-1 and TRBJ1-4; D not certain. Germline-derived CDR1 and CDR2 are MGHRA and YSYEKL. This CDR3 contains 16 residues. V shed 0 bases and J shed 0 bases, with 8 bases lying between them.